A single T cell receptor (beta chain) is shown here with its context. As yet, its antigen is unknown. TCRdb's table, derived via immunoSEQ multiplex PCR, lists solely in-frame clones and lacks some. The sample lists about 130,000 clones, just under 95% seen once, with 6.6% in the top ten. This entry comes from a study of T cell responses to AZD1222 COVID-19 vaccine. Findings of the study overall: Nearly half of spike-specific TCRs reportedly go after variant regions that carry no mutations. The donor group comprised mostly white British people and more females; the analysis possibly underestimated clonal diversity. It was only six AZD1222 recipients who were seropositive at baseline.

Trimming removed 3 bases at V and 4 bases at J, with 16 bases between. In germline, CDR1 is SGDLS, CDR2 YYNGEE. CDR3 length: 15 residues. This chain joins TRBV9 and TRBJ1-2; tentatively, D is TRBD1 (6 bases). The clonotype comes from an adult in good health. The sample here was peripheral blood, taken on day 0 of AZD1222 vaccination. The CDR3 is CASSGLPGTLYGYTF. The CDR3 DNA is TGTGCCAGCAGCGGACTTCCCGGGACACTCTATGGCTACACCTTC.